The sequence of this T cell receptor (beta chain) was determined in a study of blood T cell repertoires in COVID-19. On the study more broadly: Collection of acute and convalescent COVID-19 samples took place in the United States, Italy and Spain. Sample material is recorded as cDNA or gDNA derived from T cells, B-cell-depleted T cells, or PBMCs.

Authors' methods: Amplification of reference gene primers provided the estimated nucleated cell counts. Sequencing was performed with immunoSEQ multiplex PCR; in TCRdb, only in-frame clones are kept and a portion is missing. From that table come the V and J calls and clone size; the DNA was used to work out D and trimming. The profile covers about 51,000 clones, with under 95% appearing a single time and 3% to 4% taken by the ten largest. There are 16 residues in the CDR3. V was pared by 1 base and J by 0 bases, with 3 bases of the junction left unmatched. Germline V CDR1 and CDR2: SSHAT, FNYEAQ (reference sequence).

The material sequenced was peripheral blood. J is TRBJ2-1 and V is TRBV7-7, with TRBD1 matching 7 bases. The sequence was obtained from a man in his fifties or sixties with acute or convalescent COVID-19. The CDR3 loop reads CASSLVQGVSYNEQFF. The CDR3 DNA follows: TGTGCCAGCAGCTTAGTCCAGGGGGTCTCCTACAATGAGCAGTTCTTC.